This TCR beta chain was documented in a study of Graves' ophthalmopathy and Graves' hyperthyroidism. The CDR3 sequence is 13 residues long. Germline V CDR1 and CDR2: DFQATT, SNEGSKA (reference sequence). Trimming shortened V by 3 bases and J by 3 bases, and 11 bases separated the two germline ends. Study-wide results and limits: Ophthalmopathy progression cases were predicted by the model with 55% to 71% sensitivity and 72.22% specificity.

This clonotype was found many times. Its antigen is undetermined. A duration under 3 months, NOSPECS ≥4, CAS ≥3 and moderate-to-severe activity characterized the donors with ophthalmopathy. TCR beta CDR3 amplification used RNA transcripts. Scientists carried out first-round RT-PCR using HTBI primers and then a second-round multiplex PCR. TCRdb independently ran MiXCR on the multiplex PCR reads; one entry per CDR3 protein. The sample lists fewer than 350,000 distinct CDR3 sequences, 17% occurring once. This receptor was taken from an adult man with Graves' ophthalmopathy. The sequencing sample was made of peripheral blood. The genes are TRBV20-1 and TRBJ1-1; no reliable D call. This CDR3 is CSASRQVDTEAFF. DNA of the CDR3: TGCAGTGCTAGTCGGCAGGTGGACACTGAAGCTTTCTTT.